This T cell receptor (beta chain) is from a study of blood T cell repertoires in COVID-19. Across the whole study: PBMCs, B-cell-depleted T cells, or T cells provided the cDNA or gDNA that made up the material.

Seattle's cohort entered during active infection and was followed longitudinally. V was cut by 3 bases and J by 2 bases, with 13 bases left in between. The length of the CDR3 is 15 residues. CDR1 and CDR2 (germline): MGHDK, SYGVNS. Authors' methods: Researchers report that nucleated cell counts were estimated from reference gene primer amplification. Produced via immunoSEQ multiplex PCR; TCRdb's table is partial and in-frame only. The DNA was the basis for D and trimming; V, J and clone size are from that table. Altogether some 150,000 clones are present, over 75% being singletons, with the ten largest covering 0.63%.

The clonotype comes from a man between 60 and 70 years old with COVID-19, enrolled during active disease. The V gene is TRBV25-1, the J gene TRBJ1-1; possible D gene TRBD1, 5 bases. Sequences were obtained from peripheral blood. The CDR3 loop reads CASSDREGLNTEAFF. The CDR3 DNA sequence: TGTGCCAGCAGTGATAGGGAGGGACTTAACACTGAAGCTTTCTTT. The full variable domain, its missing parts supplied by reference TRBV25-1 and TRBJ1-1, is EADIYQTPRYLVIGTGKKITLECSQTMGHDKMYWYQQDPGMELHLIHYSYGVNSTEKGDLSSESTVSRIRTEHFPLTLESARPSHTSQYLCASSDREGLNTEAFFGQGTRLTVV.